A single sample gave rise to the 6 T cell receptor beta chains below, sequenced in a study of cytomegalovirus exposure and HLA in healthy donors. PCR amplification relied on 60 Vbeta primers (plus 13 Jbeta primers). Assay: immunoSEQ multiplex PCR; the TCRdb copy retains only in-frame clones and omits some. There are about 110,000 clones in the sample; more than 60% occur only once, and 3.6% lies in the top ten. Sample: PBMCs. Every receptor here comes from a man aged 55-75 years in good health and CMV-seronegative.

The rearrangement joins TRBV4-2 to TRBJ2-3; 9 nucleotides agree with TRBD2. The CDR3 sequence is 17 residues long. Germline loops: CDR1 LGHNA, CDR2 YNFKEQ. V lost 1 base, J lost 2 bases, and 7 bases stayed unmatched. DNA of the CDR3: TGTGCCAGCAGCCAAGGATCGAGCGGGGGGAACACAGATACGCAGTATTTT. It codes for CASSQGSSGGNTDTQYF.

Only a few counts were recorded for this clone. The chain combines TRBV7-2 with TRBJ2-1; 7 nucleotides match TRBD2. CDR1 SGHTA and CDR2 FQGNSA come from the germline V gene. CDR3 length equals 13 residues. Unmatched junction bases numbered 7, after V lost 4 bases and J lost 10 bases. The CDR3 nucleotides read TGTGCCAGCAGCTCCTTAGCGGGTGGAGAGCAGTTCTTC. Amino acid sequence: CASSSLAGGEQFF.

The chain carries TRBV9 and TRBJ1-1; D is perhaps TRBD1 (6 bases). CDR1 and CDR2 (germline): SGDLS, YYNGEE. Trimming took 4 bases from V and 0 from J, leaving 13 bases between them. This CDR3 contains 15 residues. The DNA for the CDR3 is TGTGCCAGCAGCCCGGGGGGCTTAATGAACACTGAAGCTTTCTTT. Amino acid sequence: CASSPGGLMNTEAFF.

The genes are TRBV29-1 and TRBJ1-4, with 8 nucleotides matching TRBD1. This CDR3 spans 13 amino acids. The junction had 5 bases not matched to a gene; V was cut back by 3 bases and J by 8 bases. The germline V gene encodes CDR1 SQVTM and CDR2 ANQGSEA. The DNA for the CDR3 is TGCAGCGTTGAGACAGGGGAAGAAGAAAAACTGTTTTTT. Protein: CSVETGEEEKLFF.

This chain uses TRBV7-3 with TRBJ2-5, with 8 positions matching TRBD1. The ends lost 4 bases at V and 4 bases at J; junction bases unmatched: 2. The germline gives CDR1 SGHTA, CDR2 FQGTGA. CDR3 length: 13 residues. CDR3 protein: CASSYGQGETQYF. The CDR3 DNA sequence: TGTGCCAGCAGCTATGGACAGGGAGAGACCCAGTACTTC.

This clone has a handful of counts. The chain uses TRBV7-3 and TRBJ2-5, with D hard to call. This CDR3 is 13 amino acids long. Trimming removed 0 bases at V and 3 bases at J, with 5 bases between. Germline V gene sequence: CDR1 SGHTA, CDR2 FQGTGA. The CDR3 DNA is TGTGCCAGCAGCTTAACTAGTGAAGAGACCCAGTACTTC. Protein: CASSLTSEETQYF.